The next 26 T cell receptor beta chains were all read from a single sample in a study of yellow fever vaccine responses in identical twins. Via MiXCR, TCRdb re-called the RT-PCR reads, giving one row per CDR3 protein. The repertoire has 3,500 to 4,500 distinct CDR3 sequences, 80% to 90% of them found once; the top ten carry around 1.5%. Source: T cells from blood (PBMCs), unsorted or a sorted subset (not recorded which), taken before or after yellow fever vaccination (not recorded which). The receptors originated from a woman between 18 and 29 years old who received the yellow fever vaccine.

CDR3 in amino acids: CASSPPGQGDYGYTF. The CDR3 region has the DNA TGTGCCAGCAGTCCACCGGGACAGGGGGACTATGGCTACACCTTC. The rearrangement joins TRBV6-1 to TRBJ1-2, with 11 nucleotides matching TRBD1. The CDR3 spans 15 residues. Trimming at V came to 5 bases and at J to 3 bases, leaving 5 bases not matched to a gene. In germline, CDR1 is MNHNS, CDR2 SASEGT.

This sequence joins TRBV11-1 and TRBJ2-3, with D possibly being TRBD2 (7 bases). Between the trimmed V and J ends, which lost 5 bases and 3 bases, there was a span of 12 bases. Germline-derived CDR1 and CDR2 are SGHAT and FQDESV (reference sequence). This CDR3 is built from 14 residues. CDR3 nucleotide sequence: TGTGCCAGCAGCCGAGGGGGGGCTACAGATACGCAGTATTTT. As protein: CASSRGGATDTQYF.

The chain has TRBV15 and TRBJ2-4; 10 nucleotides agree with TRBD1. The CDR3 extends over 17 amino acids. Per germline, CDR1 LNHNV and CDR2 YYDKDF (reference sequence). Trimming cost V 4 bases and J 1 base; bases outside gene matches: 7. CDR3 DNA sequence: TGTGCCACCAGCATCAAAGGGGGACAGGGGGCCAAAAACATTCAGTACTTC. Translation gives CATSIKGGQGAKNIQYF. The whole variable domain, filled in from reference TRBV15 and TRBJ2-4, reads DAMVIQNPRYQVTQFGKPVTLSCSQTLNHNVMYWYQQKSSQAPKLLFHYYDKDFNNEADTPDNFQSRRPNTSFCFLDIRSPGLGDTAMYLCATSIKGGQGAKNIQYFGAGTRLSVL.

The rearrangement uses TRBV14 and TRBJ2-5; D not certain. Germline V gene data show CDR1 as SGHDN and CDR2 as FVKESK. Deletions cut 0 bases from V and 2 bases from J, with 10 bases between. The CDR3 length is 15 residues. The CDR3 here is CASSQDLLPQETQYF. As DNA, the CDR3 is TGTGCCAGCAGCCAAGATCTGCTGCCTCAAGAGACCCAGTACTTC.

This clonotype was observed a handful of times. The chain carries TRBV15 and TRBJ1-5, with a tentative D call TRBD1 (5 bases). Trimming took off 0 bases at V and 1 base at J, with 13 bases between the two ends. The CDR3 extends over 17 amino acids. Looked up from germline, CDR1 is LNHNV and CDR2 is YYDKDF (reference sequence). CDR3 protein: CATSREGTGTSNQPQHF. CDR3 bases: TGTGCCACCAGCAGAGAGGGTACAGGAACGAGCAATCAGCCCCAGCATTTT.

The J gene is TRBJ2-3, the V gene TRBV7-2; TRBD2 agrees at 14 bases. CDR1 and CDR2 from the germline V gene are SGHTA and FQGNSA. V lost 6 bases, J lost 1 base, and 9 bases stayed unmatched. The CDR3 loop spans 18 amino acids. CDR3 DNA sequence: TGTGCCAGCAGTTCTGGACTAGCGGGGGGTTTACGCACAGATACGCAGTATTTT. This translates into CASSSGLAGGLRTDTQYF.

The rearrangement joins TRBV13 to TRBJ2-1; a possible D gene is TRBD2 (5 bases). Trimming shortened V by 6 bases and J by 0 bases, and 9 bases separated the two germline ends. CDR1 and CDR2 (germline): PRHDT, FYEKMQ (reference sequence). There are 14 residues in the CDR3. CDR3 sequence: CASRGLSSYNEQFF. The DNA for the CDR3 is TGTGCCAGCAGAGGACTCTCCTCCTACAATGAGCAGTTCTTC.

The chain recombines TRBV4-2 with TRBJ2-5, with a weak D call TRBD1 (6 bases). Looked up from germline, CDR1 is LGHNA and CDR2 is YNFKEQ. V lost 0 bases to trimming and J lost 0 bases, with 8 bases between them. This CDR3 has 15 amino acids. Here the CDR3 reads CASSQEGTNQETQYF. The CDR3 bases are TGTGCCAGCAGCCAAGAGGGGACAAACCAAGAGACCCAGTACTTC.

CDR3 protein: CSVNLDRPSYNEQFF. DNA for the CDR3: TGCAGCGTTAACCTTGACAGACCCTCCTACAATGAGCAGTTCTTC. The gene calls are TRBV29-1 and TRBJ2-1; D is perhaps TRBD1 (5 bases). This CDR3 has 15 residues. Germline V gene sequence: CDR1 SQVTM, CDR2 ANQGSEA. Trimming shortened V by 5 bases and J by 0 bases, and 14 bases separated the two germline ends.

This sequence joins TRBV10-3 and TRBJ1-1, with D possibly matching TRBD1 (5 bases). This CDR3 comprises 17 residues. Germline assignment: CDR1 ENHRY and CDR2 SYGVKD. V was clipped by 6 bases and J by 1 base, with 21 bases between them. Here the CDR3 reads CAIRDWEGTHPNTEAFF. The CDR3 nucleotides read TGTGCCATCAGGGACTGGGAGGGGACGCACCCGAACACTGAAGCTTTCTTT.

This clonotype was observed once. The CDR3: CASSGADTQYF. As DNA, the CDR3 is TGTGCCAGCAGTGGAGCAGATACGCAGTATTTT. The chain carries TRBV2 and TRBJ2-3; D uncertain. CDR1 is SNHLY, CDR2 FYNNEI, per germline. Trimming took off 4 bases at V and 4 bases at J, with 3 bases between the two ends. The CDR3 covers 11 residues.

This clonotype was counted only a few times. V and J are TRBV3-1 and TRBJ1-1; no firm D call. CDR1 LGHDT and CDR2 YNNKEL come from the germline V gene (reference sequence). V lost 0 bases and J lost 9, with 11 bases in between. The CDR3 runs to 13 residues. The CDR3 sequence is CASSQDYGSKAFF. In nucleotides, the CDR3 is TGTGCCAGCAGCCAAGATTATGGCAGCAAAGCTTTCTTT.

The sample holds a few counts of this clonotype. The chain is built from TRBV3-1 and TRBJ2-7, with 7 bases lining up with TRBD2. The germline CDR1 and CDR2 sequences are LGHDT and YNNKEL (reference sequence). The CDR3 consists of 13 residues. After removal of 4 bases from V and 0 bases from J, the junction contained 0 bases not matched to a gene. CDR3 in DNA: TGTGCCAGCAGCCGGACTAGCTCCTACGAGCAGTACTTC. As protein: CASSRTSSYEQYF.

This rearrangement joins TRBV11-2 to TRBJ2-7; D might be TRBD1 or TRBD2, each matching 6 bases. The CDR3 spans 13 residues. Trimming shortened V by 3 bases and J by 7 bases, and 13 bases separated the two germline ends. Germline assignment: CDR1 SGHAT and CDR2 FQNNGV. CDR3 in amino acids: CASSFPGATEQYF. DNA for the CDR3: TGTGCCAGCAGCTTTCCGGGGGCCACGGAGCAGTACTTC.

The chain links TRBV29-1 to TRBJ2-5, with D tentatively TRBD1 or TRBD2 (6 bases each). Germline assignment: CDR1 SQVTM and CDR2 ANQGSEA. The CDR3 extends over 12 amino acids. Trimming pared 5 bases from V and 1 base from J, leaving 8 bases between. The CDR3 loop reads CSVRGVQETQYF. The CDR3 region has the DNA TGCAGCGTTAGGGGGGTCCAAGAGACCCAGTACTTC.

The V and J genes are TRBV29-1 and TRBJ2-3; D may match TRBD1 or TRBD2 (5 bases each). Trimming cost V 6 bases and J 0 bases, with 16 bases left between them. In germline, CDR1 is SQVTM, CDR2 ANQGSEA. This CDR3 is 15 amino acids long. The CDR3 is CSVARDGTSTDTQYF. The CDR3 region has the DNA TGCAGCGTAGCCAGGGACGGAACTAGCACAGATACGCAGTATTTT.

A word on this clonotype: The junction does not match germline at one end; this may be a read error. The chain has TRBV12-3 or TRBV12-4 and TRBJ1-5, with 7 bases that match TRBD1. The CDR3 runs 14 residues. The CDR3 DNA is TGTGCCAGCAGTTTGGCAGGGGGGAATCAGCCCCAGCACTTT. Translation gives CASSLAGGNQPQHF.

CDR3 residues: CSVERGYEQYF. The CDR3 DNA follows: TGCAGCGTTGAGAGGGGCTACGAGCAGTACTTC. This chain links TRBV29-1 with TRBJ2-7; D possibly matches TRBD1 or TRBD2 (5 bases each). Trimming removed 3 bases at V and 3 bases at J, with 6 bases between. Germline-derived CDR1 and CDR2 are SQVTM and ANQGSEA. The CDR3 runs 11 residues.

The chain employs TRBV11-2 and TRBJ2-3; a weak D match, TRBD1 (6 bases). Germline values: CDR1 SGHAT, CDR2 FQNNGV. CDR3 length equals 19 residues. Trimming stripped 2 bases from V and 0 bases from J, with 21 bases between. CDR3 DNA sequence: TGTGCCAGCAGCTTAATTGGGGCCGTAACAGGGATGAGCACAGATACGCAGTATTTT. Translated: CASSLIGAVTGMSTDTQYF. The full variable domain, in which reference TRBV11-2 and TRBJ2-3 provide the parts outside the CDR3, is EAGVAQSPRYKIIEKRQSVAFWCNPISGHATLYWYQQILGQGPKLLIQFQNNGVVDDSQLPKDRFSAERLKGVDSTLKIQPAKLEDSAVYLCASSLIGAVTGMSTDTQYFGPGTRLTVL.

The chain combines TRBV9 with TRBJ2-1, with 7 bases that match TRBD2. The CDR3 covers 14 residues. J lost 2 bases, V lost 4 bases, and 3 bases had no gene match. Germline loops: CDR1 SGDLS, CDR2 YYNGEE. Written as DNA, the CDR3 is TGTGCCAGCAGCCCTAGCGGAACCTACAATGAGCAGTTCTTC. This translates into CASSPSGTYNEQFF.

The sample holds one count of this clonotype. The chain employs TRBV5-1 and TRBJ2-1; D may be TRBD2 (5 bases). V was trimmed by 4 bases and J by 9 bases, leaving 11 bases between them. CDR3 size: 12 residues. Germline values: CDR1 SGHRS, CDR2 YFSETQ. The CDR3 protein is CASSPEGVEQFF. The DNA of the CDR3 is TGCGCCAGCAGCCCCGAGGGTGTTGAGCAGTTCTTC.

V gene TRBV29-1 combines with J gene TRBJ1-1, with a possible D match to TRBD1 (5 bases). The CDR3 loop spans 13 amino acids. Trimming pared 6 bases from V and 4 bases from J, leaving 15 bases between. Germline V gene sequence: CDR1 SQVTM, CDR2 ANQGSEA. In DNA form, the CDR3 reads TGCAGCGTCCCGGTGGGGACGGGCACTGAAGCTTTCTTT. It specifies CSVPVGTGTEAFF.

This chain uses TRBV4-2 with TRBJ2-2; D is perhaps TRBD2 (5 bases). Germline assignment: CDR1 LGHNA and CDR2 YNFKEQ. This CDR3 is 14 amino acids long. The V end lost 1 base, the J end lost 13 bases, and 16 bases lay between the germline ends. The CDR3 is CASSQASDGRVLFF. The CDR3 region has the DNA TGTGCCAGCAGCCAAGCGAGTGACGGGCGGGTGCTGTTTTTT.

This clonotype appeared a single time. The V call is TRBV18, the J call TRBJ2-1, with D hard to call. V gave up 2 bases and J gave up 3 bases, with 5 bases separating them. The CDR3 sequence is 13 residues long. Germline V gives CDR1 KGHSH, CDR2 LQKENI. CDR3 region: CASSPTNYNEQFF. The CDR3 DNA is TGTGCCAGCTCACCAACTAACTACAATGAGCAGTTCTTC.

V is TRBV4-3 and J is TRBJ2-7; unclear D gene. Trimming shortened V by 0 bases and J by 2 bases, and 8 bases separated the two germline ends. This CDR3 is built from 14 residues. CDR1 and CDR2 (germline): LGHNA, YSLEER. The CDR3 DNA is TGCGCCAGCAGCCAAGACGCGAACACCTACGAGCAGTACTTC. Translated: CASSQDANTYEQYF.

The V call is TRBV5-5, the J call TRBJ2-1, with 12 bases aligning to TRBD1. The CDR3 spans 16 residues. Germline V gives CDR1 SGHKS, CDR2 YYEKEE (reference sequence). Trimming cost V 6 bases and J 5 bases; bases outside gene matches: 9. The CDR3 DNA is TGTGCCAGCACCCTGGGACAGGGGGCCGTAAACAATGAGCAGTTCTTC. It is translated as CASTLGQGAVNNEQFF.